This is a list of T cell receptor beta chains from one sample in a study of post-analysis software for immune sequencing data. TCRdb re-called the PCR reads through MiXCR, storing one row per CDR3 protein. The repertoire includes approximately 570,000 distinct CDR3 sequences, roughly 46% of them detected once, and about 1.5% sits in the top ten. The sequencing sample was made of blood. Source of these receptors: a girl aged 10-17 years with multiple sclerosis. Each CDR3 is given with its conserved first and last residue. Fields, in order: V gene, D gene, CDR3 length, clone size, J gene, CDR3 DNA, CDR3 protein. A D gene is named only where the DNA matches it firmly. Expanded clones are given a class, and other clones once, few, many or no size at all.

>TRBV2|NA|14|NA|TRBJ2-5
TGTGCCAGCAGGAGGGGGGACCGCGCGGGGACCCAGTACTTC
CASRRGDRAGTQYF
>TRBV5-6|NA|21|few|TRBJ2-6
TGTGCCAGCAGCCTCCTCATGCGTGGGGCAGTGAGAGGCTCTGGGGCCAACGTCCTGACTTTC
CASSLLMRGAVRGSGANVLTF
>TRBV9|TRBD2|20|few|TRBJ2-1
TGTGCCAGCAGCGTAGGTCCCCTAAGGCGGGAGGTTAGCTCCTACAATGAGCAGTTCTTC
CASSVGPLRREVSSYNEQFF
>TRBV5-1|TRBD1|14|NA|TRBJ2-7
TGCGCCAGCAGCTCGACAGGGGAGGCATACGAGCAGTACTTC
CASSSTGEAYEQYF
>TRBV6-1|TRBD1|17|few|TRBJ2-7
TGTGCCAGCAGTGGATATTCCGGGACAGGGAACCCTTACGAGCAGTACTTC
CASSGYSGTGNPYEQYF
>TRBV10-3|TRBD1|15|few|TRBJ2-3
TGTGCCATCAGTTCCCAGGGGGCTCGCACAGATACGCAGTATTTT
CAISSQGARTDTQYF
>TRBV20-1|TRBD1|13|NA|TRBJ2-1
TGCAGTGCTAGAAGAACAGGGGGCGATGAGCAGTTCTTC
CSARRTGGDEQFF
>TRBV7-2|TRBD2|16|few|TRBJ2-1
TGTGCCAGCAGCTTAAACGGCGGGGGGGGACACAATGAGCAGTTCTTC
CASSLNGGGGHNEQFF
>TRBV5-1|NA|15|NA|TRBJ2-3
TGCGCCAGCAGCTTCTTCGGACTTGGCACAGATACGCAGTATTTT
CASSFFGLGTDTQYF
>TRBV12-3/TRBV12-4|NA|15|once|TRBJ2-5
TGTGCCAGCAGCACTAGCGAGAAGGGGGGGGGGACCCAGTACTTC
CASSTSEKGGGTQYF
>TRBV10-3|NA|15|NA|TRBJ2-1
TGTGCCACCCGGGCCGGGGACGGGCGTCGAAATGAGCAGTTCTTC
CATRAGDGRRNEQFF
>TRBV7-2|TRBD2|16|once|TRBJ2-1
TGTGCCAGCAGCGATCCCCGGGGGGCGGGGGGATATGAGCAGTTCTTC
CASSDPRGAGGYEQFF
>TRBV15|NA|15|NA|TRBJ2-3
TGTGCCACCAGCAGTCCGGGACTGCCCACAGATACGCAGTATTTT
CATSSPGLPTDTQYF
>TRBV20-1|TRBD2|15|NA|TRBJ2-3
TGCAGTGCCAGAGATACTAGCGGGGACACAGATACGCAGTATTTT
CSARDTSGDTDTQYF
>TRBV7-6|TRBD1|14|few|TRBJ1-4
TGTGCCAGCAGTCACAGGGGGGCAGGGGAAAAACTGTTTTTT
CASSHRGAGEKLFF
>TRBV20-1|NA|15|NA|TRBJ1-6
TGCAGTGCTAGCCTTAAGACAGGCGGTAATTCACCCCTCCACTTT
CSASLKTGGNSPLHF
>TRBV6-5|NA|14|few|TRBJ1-1
TGTGCCAGCAGTTACTCGATGGGGAACACTGAAGCTTTCTTT
CASSYSMGNTEAFF
>TRBV2|NA|13|NA|TRBJ2-1
TGTGCCAGCAGACTGGACAGCCACAATGAGCAGTTCTTC
CASRLDSHNEQFF
>TRBV20-1|NA|11|NA|TRBJ2-7
TGCAGTGCTAGGTGGGGGGAAGAGCAGTACTTC
CSARWGEEQYF
>TRBV2|TRBD2|15|few|TRBJ2-7
TGTGCCAGCAGCGTCTCTAGCGGGAGGTCCTACGAGCAGTACTTC
CASSVSSGRSYEQYF
>TRBV2|NA|11|NA|TRBJ2-1
TGTGCCAGCCCGGACCGATCCGAGCAGTTCTTC
CASPDRSEQFF
>TRBV12-3/TRBV12-4|TRBD2|16|NA|TRBJ2-3
TGTGCCAGCAGTAACCGACAGCGGGAGAGCACAGATACGCAGTATTTT
CASSNRQRESTDTQYF
>TRBV12-3/TRBV12-4|NA|14|few|TRBJ1-2
TGTGCCAGCAGTCCTCAGAGATGGTACTATGGCTACACCTTC
CASSPQRWYYGYTF
>TRBV20-1|TRBD2|14|NA|TRBJ2-5
TGCAGTGCTGGAGACGGCGGGGGGGCCGAGACCCAGTACTTC
CSAGDGGGAETQYF
>TRBV7-2|NA|14|NA|TRBJ2-5
TGTGCCAGCAGCTTGGATGGGATGCGGGAGACCCAGTACTTC
CASSLDGMRETQYF
>TRBV5-8|NA|14|NA|TRBJ1-3
TGTGCCTCCCATCGGCGAGACAGAAGAAACACCATATATTTT
CASHRRDRRNTIYF
>TRBV12-3/TRBV12-4|NA|16|few|TRBJ2-5
TGTGCCAGCAGCCGAGGACAGCAGGCCCTCGGGGAGACCCAGTACTTC
CASSRGQQALGETQYF
>TRBV6-5|NA|15|NA|TRBJ1-2
TGTGCCAGCAGCCTCGTACCGGGGCAGAACTATGGCTACACCTTC
CASSLVPGQNYGYTF
>TRBV7-3|TRBD1|16|NA|TRBJ1-1
TGTGCCAGCAGCTTATCGGGACAGGGGATGAACACTGAAGCTTTCTTT
CASSLSGQGMNTEAFF
>TRBV15|NA|12|few|TRBJ1-2
TGTGCCACCAGCAGGGGGGCTCGGGGCTACACCTTC
CATSRGARGYTF
>TRBV27|NA|13|few|TRBJ1-5
TGTGCCAGCAGTTTTGGGGCTAATCAGCCCCAGCATTTT
CASSFGANQPQHF
>TRBV12-3/TRBV12-4|TRBD1|14|NA|TRBJ1-5
TGTGCCAGCGGCCCGGGAGGGGGCGCGCAGCCCCAGCATTTT
CASGPGGGAQPQHF